The 2 T cell receptor beta chains below come from one sample, sequenced in a study of neoadjuvant anti-PD-1 for oral cavity cancer listed by TCRdb under 2021. The library came from the immunoSEQ multiplex PCR assay. The source is immuneACCESS, and TCRdb retained only in-frame sequences with V and J called. Part of the clones is not carried over; for the studies checked, unresolved V genes explain less than half of this, and the remainder is unexplained. The sample table shows about 81,000 clones, and roughly four fifths are seen once. In total, the top ten clones hold over 2.5% of the sample. Reading the label with the study, this specimen's time point is: before neoadjuvant nivolumab. The source material was PBMCs, sampled before nivolumab (anti-PD-1) treatment. The origin of the receptors is a person between 35 and 79 years old with oral cavity squamous cell carcinoma.

V is TRBV6-5 and J is TRBJ2-5; D is perhaps TRBD1 (5 bases). V shed 5 bases and J shed 3 bases, with 13 bases lying between them. Looked up from germline, CDR1 is MNHEY and CDR2 is SVGAGI. There are 14 residues in the CDR3. CDR3 DNA: TGTGCCAGCAGTCCTACCCAGGGAAAAGAGACCCAGTACTTC. It encodes CASSPTQGKETQYF.

The chain uses TRBV9 and TRBJ2-7, with D maybe TRBD2 (5 bases). Deletions cut 4 bases from V and 2 bases from J, with 16 bases between. The CDR3 runs to 15 residues. Germline V gives CDR1 SGDLS, CDR2 YYNGEE. CDR3 DNA sequence: TGTGCCAGCAGCTTTAGCGAACGATTCCCCTACGAGCAGTACTTC. The encoded protein is CASSFSERFPYEQYF.